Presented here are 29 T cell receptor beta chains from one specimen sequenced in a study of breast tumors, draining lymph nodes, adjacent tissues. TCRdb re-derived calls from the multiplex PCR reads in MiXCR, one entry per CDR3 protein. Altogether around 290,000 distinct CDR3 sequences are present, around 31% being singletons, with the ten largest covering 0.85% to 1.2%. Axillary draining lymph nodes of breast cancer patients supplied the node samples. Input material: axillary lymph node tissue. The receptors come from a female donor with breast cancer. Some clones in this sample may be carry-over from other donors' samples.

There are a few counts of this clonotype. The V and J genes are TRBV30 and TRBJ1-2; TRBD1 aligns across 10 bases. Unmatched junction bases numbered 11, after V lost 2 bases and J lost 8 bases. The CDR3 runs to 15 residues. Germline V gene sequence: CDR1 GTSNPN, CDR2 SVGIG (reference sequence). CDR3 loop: CAWSPTTGTGAGYTF. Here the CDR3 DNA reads TGTGCCTGGAGTCCAACAACCGGGACAGGGGCGGGCTACACCTTC.

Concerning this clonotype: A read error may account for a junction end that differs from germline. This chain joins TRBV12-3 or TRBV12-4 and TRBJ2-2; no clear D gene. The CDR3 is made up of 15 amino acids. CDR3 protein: CASSLAGKNAGELFF. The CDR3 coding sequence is TGTGCCAGCAGTTTAGCGGGAAAGAACGCCGGGGAGCTGTTTTTT.

CDR3 coding DNA: TGCAGTGCTCTCCCAGGAGAGACCCAGCATTTT. Amino acid sequence: CSALPGETQHF. The J gene is TRBJ1-5, the V gene TRBV20-1; no clear D gene. The V gene's germline CDR1 is DFQATT and CDR2 SNEGSKA (reference sequence). Trimming pared 5 bases from V and 11 bases from J, leaving 13 bases between. The CDR3 loop spans 11 amino acids.

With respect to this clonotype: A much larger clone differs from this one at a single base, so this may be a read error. CDR3 coding DNA: TGTGCCAGCAGCTTAGAAGGGGAGGCCCAAGAGACCCAGTACTTC. Its protein is CASSLEGEAQETQYF. The chain joins TRBV11-1 to TRBJ2-5, with D tentatively TRBD2 (6 bases). V lost 1 base and J 1 base, leaving 10 bases between the germline ends. Germline V lookup: CDR1 SGHAT, CDR2 FQDESV (reference sequence). CDR3 length: 15 amino acids.

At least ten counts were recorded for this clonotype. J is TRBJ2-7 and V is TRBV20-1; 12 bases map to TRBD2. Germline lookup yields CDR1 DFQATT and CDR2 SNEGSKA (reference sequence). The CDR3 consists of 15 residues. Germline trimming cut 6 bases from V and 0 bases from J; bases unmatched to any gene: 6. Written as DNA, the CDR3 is TGCAGTGCACGGGGACTAGCGGGCCTCTCCTACGAGCAGTACTTC. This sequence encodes CSARGLAGLSYEQYF.

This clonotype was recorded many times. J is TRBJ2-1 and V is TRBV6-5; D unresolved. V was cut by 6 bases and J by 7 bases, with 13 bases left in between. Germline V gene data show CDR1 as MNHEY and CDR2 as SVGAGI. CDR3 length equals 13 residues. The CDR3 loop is CASSQTKKNEQFF. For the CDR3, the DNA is TGTGCCAGCAGCCAGACGAAGAAGAATGAGCAGTTCTTC.

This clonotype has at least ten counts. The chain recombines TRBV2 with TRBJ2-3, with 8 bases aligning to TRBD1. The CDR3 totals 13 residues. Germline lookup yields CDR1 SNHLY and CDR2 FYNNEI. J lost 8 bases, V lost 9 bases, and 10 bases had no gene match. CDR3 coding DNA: TGTGCCAGACAGACAGGGGCGGCCGGTACGCAGTATTTT. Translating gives CARQTGAAGTQYF.

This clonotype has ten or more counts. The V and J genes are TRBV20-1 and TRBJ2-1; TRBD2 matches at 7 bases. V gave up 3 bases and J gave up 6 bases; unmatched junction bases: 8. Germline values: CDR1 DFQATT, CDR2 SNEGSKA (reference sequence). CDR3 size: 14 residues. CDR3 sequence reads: CSASLVGGGNEQFF. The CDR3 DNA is TGCAGTGCTAGTCTTGTGGGGGGGGGCAATGAGCAGTTCTTC.

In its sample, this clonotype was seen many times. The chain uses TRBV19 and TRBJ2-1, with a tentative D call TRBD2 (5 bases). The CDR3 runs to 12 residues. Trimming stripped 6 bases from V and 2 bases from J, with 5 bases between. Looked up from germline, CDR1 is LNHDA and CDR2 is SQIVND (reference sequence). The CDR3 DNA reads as TGTGCCAGTAGCGGGACCTACAATGAGCAGTTCTTC. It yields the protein CASSGTYNEQFF.

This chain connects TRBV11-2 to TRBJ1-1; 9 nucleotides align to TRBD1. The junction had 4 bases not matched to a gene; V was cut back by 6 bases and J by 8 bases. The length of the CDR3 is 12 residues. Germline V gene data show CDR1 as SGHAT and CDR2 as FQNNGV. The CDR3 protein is CASRRTGEEAFF. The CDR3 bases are TGTGCCAGCAGGAGGACAGGGGAGGAAGCTTTCTTT. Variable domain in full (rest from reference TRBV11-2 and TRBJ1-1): EAGVAQSPRYKIIEKRQSVAFWCNPISGHATLYWYQQILGQGPKLLIQFQNNGVVDDSQLPKDRFSAERLKGVDSTLKIQPAKLEDSAVYLCASRRTGEEAFFGQGTRLTVV.

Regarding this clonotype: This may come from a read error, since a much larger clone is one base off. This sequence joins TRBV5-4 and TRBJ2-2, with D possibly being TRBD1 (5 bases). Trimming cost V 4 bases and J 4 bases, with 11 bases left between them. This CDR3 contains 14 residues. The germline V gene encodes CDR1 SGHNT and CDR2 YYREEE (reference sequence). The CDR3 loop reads CASSLREATGELFF. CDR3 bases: TGTGCCAGCAGCCTCAGGGAAGCCACCGGGGAGCTGTTTTTT.

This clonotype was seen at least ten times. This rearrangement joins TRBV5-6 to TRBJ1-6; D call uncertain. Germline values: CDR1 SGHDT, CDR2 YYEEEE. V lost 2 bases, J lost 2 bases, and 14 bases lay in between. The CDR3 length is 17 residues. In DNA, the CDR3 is TGTGCCAGCAGCTTATTCGCCCGGGGTCCCTATAATTCACCCCTCCACTTT. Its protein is CASSLFARGPYNSPLHF.

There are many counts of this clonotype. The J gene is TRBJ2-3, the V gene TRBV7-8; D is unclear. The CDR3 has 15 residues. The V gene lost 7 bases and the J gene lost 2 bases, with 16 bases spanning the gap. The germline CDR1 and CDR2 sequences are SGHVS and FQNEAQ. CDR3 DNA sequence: TGTGCCAGCATCAAACAAAGATTCACCACAGATACGCAGTATTTT. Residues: CASIKQRFTTDTQYF.

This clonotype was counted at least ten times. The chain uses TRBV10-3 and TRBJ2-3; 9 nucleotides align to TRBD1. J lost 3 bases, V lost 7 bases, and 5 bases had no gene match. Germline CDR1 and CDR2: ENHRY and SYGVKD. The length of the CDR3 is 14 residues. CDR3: CAIKDRGTTDTQYF. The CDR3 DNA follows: TGTGCCATCAAAGACAGGGGGACGACAGATACGCAGTATTTT.

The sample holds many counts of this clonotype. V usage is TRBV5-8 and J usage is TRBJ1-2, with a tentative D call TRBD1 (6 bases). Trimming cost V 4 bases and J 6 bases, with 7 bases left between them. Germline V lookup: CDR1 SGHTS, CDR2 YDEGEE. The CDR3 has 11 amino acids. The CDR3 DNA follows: TGTGCCAGCAGCCCAGGGGATGGCTACACCTTC. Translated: CASSPGDGYTF.

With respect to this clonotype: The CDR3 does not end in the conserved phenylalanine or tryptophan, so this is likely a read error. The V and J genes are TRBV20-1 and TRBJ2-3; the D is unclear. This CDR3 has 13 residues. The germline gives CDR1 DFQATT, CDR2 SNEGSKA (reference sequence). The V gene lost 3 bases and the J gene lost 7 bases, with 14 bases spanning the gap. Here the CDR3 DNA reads TGCAGTGCTAGTCCGCTGGATAGGTATACGCAGTATTCT. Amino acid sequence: CSASPLDRYTQYS.

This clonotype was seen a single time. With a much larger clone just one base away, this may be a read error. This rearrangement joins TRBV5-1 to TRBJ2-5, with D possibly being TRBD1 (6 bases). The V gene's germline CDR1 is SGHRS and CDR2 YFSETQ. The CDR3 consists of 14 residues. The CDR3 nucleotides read TGCGCCAGCAGCTCCGGGACACACCAAGCGACCCAGTACTTC. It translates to CASSSGTHQATQYF.

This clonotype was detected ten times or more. The CDR3 loop reads CASSLVSAIGSYNEQFF. CDR3 DNA: TGTGCCAGCAGCTTAGTGTCCGCTATCGGCTCCTACAATGAGCAGTTCTTC. The rearrangement uses TRBV7-8 and TRBJ2-1; D call uncertain. The CDR3 is 17 amino acids. V lost 1 base to trimming and J lost 0 bases, with 13 bases between them. CDR1 is SGHVS, CDR2 FQNEAQ, per germline.

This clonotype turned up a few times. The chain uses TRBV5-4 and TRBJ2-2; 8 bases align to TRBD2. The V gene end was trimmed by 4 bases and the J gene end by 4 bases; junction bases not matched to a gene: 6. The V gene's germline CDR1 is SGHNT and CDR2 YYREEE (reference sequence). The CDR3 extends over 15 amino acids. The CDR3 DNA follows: TGTGCCAGCAGCCACCGGGGGGGCGTCACCGGGGAGCTGTTTTTT. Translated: CASSHRGGVTGELFF.

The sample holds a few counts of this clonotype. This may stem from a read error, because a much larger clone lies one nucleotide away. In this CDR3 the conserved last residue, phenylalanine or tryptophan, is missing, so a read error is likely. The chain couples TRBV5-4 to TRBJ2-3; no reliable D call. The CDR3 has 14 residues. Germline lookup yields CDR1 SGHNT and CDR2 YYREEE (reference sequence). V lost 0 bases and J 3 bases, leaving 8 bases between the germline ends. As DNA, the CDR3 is TGTGCCAGCAGCTTGGGCACCATGACAGATACGCAGTATCTT. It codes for CASSLGTMTDTQYL.

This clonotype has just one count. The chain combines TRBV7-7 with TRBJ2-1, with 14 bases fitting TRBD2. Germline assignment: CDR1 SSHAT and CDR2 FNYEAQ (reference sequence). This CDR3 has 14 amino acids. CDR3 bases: TGTGCTAGATCCGGGACTAGCGGGAGTAATGAGCAGTTCTTC. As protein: CARSGTSGSNEQFF.

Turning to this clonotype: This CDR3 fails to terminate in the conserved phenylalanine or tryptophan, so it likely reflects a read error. Here the CDR3 reads CASSQGTGLNSPLHV. CDR3 nucleotide sequence: TGCGCCAGCAGCCAAGGGACAGGGCTGAATTCACCCCTCCACGTT. The rearrangement joins TRBV3-1 to TRBJ1-6; 9 nucleotides match TRBD1. The CDR3 contains 15 residues. Looked up from germline, CDR1 is LGHDT and CDR2 is YNNKEL (reference sequence).

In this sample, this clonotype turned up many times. The chain's CDR3 is CASSEALGGEKLFF. The CDR3 DNA follows: TGTGCCAGCAGTGAAGCGCTCGGAGGTGAAAAACTGTTTTTT. This chain joins TRBV2 and TRBJ1-4; D is undetermined. V shed 0 bases and J shed 7 bases, with 9 bases lying between them. Germline CDR1 reads SNHLY; CDR2 reads FYNNEI. This CDR3 is 14 amino acids long.

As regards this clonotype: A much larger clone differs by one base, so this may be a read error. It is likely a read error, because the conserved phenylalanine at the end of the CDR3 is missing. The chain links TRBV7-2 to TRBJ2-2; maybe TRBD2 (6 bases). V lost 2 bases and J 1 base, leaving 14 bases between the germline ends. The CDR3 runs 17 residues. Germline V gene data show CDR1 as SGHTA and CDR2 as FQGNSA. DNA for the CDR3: TGTGCCAGCAGCTTAAGAGGGACTCCTCAGAACACCGGGGAGCTGTTTTCT. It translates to CASSLRGTPQNTGELFS.

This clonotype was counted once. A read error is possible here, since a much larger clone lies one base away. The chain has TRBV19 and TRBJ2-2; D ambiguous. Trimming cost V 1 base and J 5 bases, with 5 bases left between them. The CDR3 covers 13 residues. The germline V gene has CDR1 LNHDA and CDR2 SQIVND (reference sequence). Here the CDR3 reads CASSIVDTGELFF. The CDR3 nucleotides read TGTGCCAGTAGTATAGTCGATACCGGGGAGCTGTTTTTT.

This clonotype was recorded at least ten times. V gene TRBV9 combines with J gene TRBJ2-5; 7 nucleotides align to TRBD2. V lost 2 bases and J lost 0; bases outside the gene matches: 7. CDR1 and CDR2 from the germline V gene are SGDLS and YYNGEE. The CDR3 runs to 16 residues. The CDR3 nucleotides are TGTGCCAGCAGCGTCGGGATAGCGGGTCACCAAGAGACCCAGTACTTC. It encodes CASSVGIAGHQETQYF.

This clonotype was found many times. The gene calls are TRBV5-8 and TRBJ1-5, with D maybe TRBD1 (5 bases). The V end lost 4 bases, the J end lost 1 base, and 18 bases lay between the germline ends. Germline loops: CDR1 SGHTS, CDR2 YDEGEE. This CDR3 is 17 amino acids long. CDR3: CASSAGAGPGSNQPQHF. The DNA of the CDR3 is TGTGCCAGCAGCGCTGGGGCGGGTCCGGGCAGCAATCAGCCCCAGCATTTT.

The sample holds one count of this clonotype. Here the CDR3 DNA reads TGTGCCATCAGTGAGATTGCGAGACAGGGAGGAAAAGAGACCCAGTACTTC. This translates into CAISEIARQGGKETQYF. The chain carries TRBV10-3 and TRBJ2-5; a weak D match, TRBD1 (7 bases). CDR1 ENHRY and CDR2 SYGVKD come from the germline V gene. Trimming cost V 2 bases and J 3 bases, with 19 bases left between them. The CDR3 contains 17 residues.

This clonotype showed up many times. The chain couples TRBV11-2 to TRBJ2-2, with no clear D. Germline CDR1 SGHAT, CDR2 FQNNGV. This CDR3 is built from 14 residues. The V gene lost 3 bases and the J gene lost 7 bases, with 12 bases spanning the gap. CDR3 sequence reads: CASSFPSADGELFF. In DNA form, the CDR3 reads TGTGCCAGCAGCTTTCCATCGGCGGACGGGGAGCTGTTTTTT.